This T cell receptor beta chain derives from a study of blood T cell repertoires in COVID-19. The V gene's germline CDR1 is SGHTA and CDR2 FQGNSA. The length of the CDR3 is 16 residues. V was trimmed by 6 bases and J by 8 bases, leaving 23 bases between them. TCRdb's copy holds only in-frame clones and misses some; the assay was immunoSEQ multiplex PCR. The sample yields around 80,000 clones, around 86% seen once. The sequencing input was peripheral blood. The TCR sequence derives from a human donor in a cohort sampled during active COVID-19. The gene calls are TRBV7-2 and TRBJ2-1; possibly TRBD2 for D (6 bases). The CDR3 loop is CASSSAGTPLYDEQFF. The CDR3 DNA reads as TGTGCCAGCAGTTCGGCGGGGACCCCACTTTACGATGAGCAGTTCTTC.